Each of the 17 T cell receptor beta chains below was sequenced from the same sample in a study of blood T cells in healthy people across ages. Sample-barcoded 5' priming and a J-beta primer mix drove a second PCR of 7 to 11 cycles. TCRdb processed the 5' RACE reads anew with MiXCR; each CDR3 protein has one entry. The repertoire holds approximately 960,000 distinct CDR3 sequences, approximately 32% seen once, with about a tenth in the top ten. The data were also submitted as part of a second study, on T cells of mothers and their children.

Specimen: blood. The source of these receptors is a woman between 35 and 50 years old in good health.

This clonotype has at least ten counts. The V call is TRBV6-6, the J call TRBJ2-5, with unresolved D. The germline V gene encodes CDR1 MNHNY and CDR2 SVGAGI (reference sequence). The germline V and J ends were trimmed by 5 bases and 0 bases, with 4 bases remaining between them. CDR3 size: 12 residues. CDR3 loop: CASSNNQETQYF. The CDR3 region has the DNA TGTGCCAGCAGTAATAACCAAGAGACCCAGTACTTC.

Regarding this clonotype: Since a much larger clone is just one base distant, this may be a read error. The rearrangement joins TRBV6-5 to TRBJ2-1; weak D call: TRBD2 (7 bases). The J call may be faulty, since TRBJ2-7 better matches the DNA end. This CDR3 contains 20 residues. Germline CDR1 reads MNHEY; CDR2 reads SVGAGI. The CDR3 nucleotides are TGTGCCAGCAGTTACTCGTCGGGCCCCGGTGGGGGGGCAATCTACAATGAGCAGTACTTC. Amino acids: CASSYSSGPGGGAIYNEQYF.

This clonotype was found many times. This chain joins TRBV7-6 and TRBJ2-5, with 11 bases lining up with TRBD2. The V segment lost 5 bases and the J segment 9 bases; nucleotides outside the gene matches: 2. Germline CDR1 SGHVS, CDR2 FNYEAQ. The CDR3 has 12 residues. CDR3 coding DNA: TGTGCCAGCAGCCCGGGACTAGCGGCCCAGTACTTC. Translating gives CASSPGLAAQYF. Full variable domain (rest looked up from reference TRBV7-6 and TRBJ2-5): GAGVSQSPRYKVTKRGQDVALRCDPISGHVSLYWYRQALGQGPEFLTYFNYEAQQDKSGLPNDRFSAERPEGSISTLTIQRTEQRDSAMYRCASSPGLAAQYFGPGTRLLVL.

This rearrangement joins TRBV27 to TRBJ1-2; 10 bases are a match to TRBD1. This CDR3 has 15 residues. Germline CDR1 reads MNHEY; CDR2 reads SMNVEV (reference sequence). The ends lost 1 base at V and 5 bases at J; junction bases unmatched: 4. Here the CDR3 reads CASSLWGQGSYGYTF. CDR3 sequence (DNA): TGTGCCAGCAGTTTATGGGGACAGGGGTCTTATGGCTACACCTTC.

The genes are TRBV7-8 and TRBJ2-6, with D unclear. CDR1 and CDR2 (germline): SGHVS, FQNEAQ. CDR3 length: 16 amino acids. Trimming removed 1 base from V and 10 bases from J, with 17 bases in between. Written as DNA, the CDR3 is TGTGCCAGCAGCTTAGAGTATGGCCGATCTCTTAACGTCCTGACTTTC. Translation: CASSLEYGRSLNVLTF.

Ten or more counts support this clonotype. This chain joins TRBV24-1 and TRBJ2-3, with D maybe TRBD2 (5 bases). The germline V and J ends were trimmed by 4 bases and 3 bases, with 10 bases remaining between them. From germline, CDR1 is KGHDR and CDR2 SFDVKD. This CDR3 spans 14 amino acids. The CDR3 nucleotides read TGTGCCACCAGTGACGCGGGCGGGACAGATACGCAGTATTTT. Its protein is CATSDAGGTDTQYF.

The table lists this clonotype with a few counts. This chain links TRBV9 with TRBJ1-1; D perhaps matches TRBD1 (5 bases). Germline-derived CDR1 and CDR2 are SGDLS and YYNGEE. V lost 3 bases and J lost 1, with 16 bases in between. The CDR3 totals 16 residues. CDR3 residues: CASSESEGTQNTEAFF. Written as DNA, the CDR3 is TGTGCCAGCAGCGAAAGTGAGGGGACTCAGAACACTGAAGCTTTCTTT.

This clonotype was counted between two and nine times. The rearrangement uses TRBV20-1 and TRBJ2-5, with TRBD1 matching over 8 bases. CDR1 and CDR2 (germline): DFQATT, SNEGSKA (reference sequence). There are 12 residues in the CDR3. The V segment lost 6 bases and the J segment 5 bases; nucleotides outside the gene matches: 5. This chain's CDR3 is CSAAGGLETQYF. The CDR3 DNA is TGCAGTGCAGCAGGGGGCCTGGAGACCCAGTACTTC.

In the case of this clonotype: A read error may be the cause here, since a much bigger clone is one base away. This sequence joins TRBV7-9 and TRBJ2-7; 7 nucleotides match TRBD1. Germline CDR1 SEHNR, CDR2 FQNEAQ (reference sequence). V gave up 5 bases and J gave up 2 bases; unmatched junction bases: 0. The CDR3 has 12 residues. The CDR3 spells CASSGQAYEQYF. The CDR3 DNA reads TGTGCCAGCAGCGGACAGGCCTACGAGCAGTACTTC.

Worth noting for this clonotype: A much larger clone differs by one base, so this may be a read error. V is TRBV7-2 and J is TRBJ2-7, with TRBD1 as a possible D gene (6 bases). Looked up from germline, CDR1 is SGHTA and CDR2 is FQGNSA. There are 16 residues in the CDR3. The CDR3 region has the DNA TGTGCCAGCAACTTAGGGGTTAGCAGGGGCCCCTACGAGCAGTACTTC. Protein product: CASNLGVSRGPYEQYF.

This clonotype was seen a handful of times. The V call is TRBV20-1, the J call TRBJ2-5; D may match TRBD1 or TRBD2 (5 bases each). This CDR3 is built from 13 residues. The V end lost 1 base, the J end lost 7 bases, and 13 bases lay between the germline ends. Germline CDR1 DFQATT, CDR2 SNEGSKA (reference sequence). CDR3 nucleotides: TGCAGTGCTAGAGTTCCTGAGGGGACGACCCAGTACTTC. It is translated as CSARVPEGTTQYF.

Comment on this clonotype: One end of the junction fails to match germline, which may point to a read error. The chain employs TRBV7-7 and TRBJ2-1, with no clear D. This CDR3 region has 13 residues. Per the germline V gene, CDR1 is SSHAT and CDR2 is FNYEAQ (reference sequence). DNA of the CDR3: TGTGCTAGCAGCTTAGATAGCCAGCTTCAGCAGTTCTTC. Its translation: CASSLDSQLQQFF.

The chain couples TRBV20-1 to TRBJ2-3; 10 bases are a match to TRBD2. CDR3 length: 14 residues. Germline values: CDR1 DFQATT, CDR2 SNEGSKA (reference sequence). V gave up 6 bases and J gave up 4 bases; unmatched junction bases: 7. CDR3 coding DNA: TGCAGTGCGACTCCGGGACTAGCGTCAGATACGCAGTATTTT. Amino acids: CSATPGLASDTQYF.

As regards this clonotype: A junction end diverges from the germline sequence, so it may reflect a read error. The rearrangement uses TRBV7-3 and TRBJ2-1; 9 bases fit TRBD1. Germline V CDR1 and CDR2: SGHTA, FQGTGA. This CDR3 spans 16 amino acids. The CDR3 here is CASSLATGGFDNERFF. The CDR3 nucleotides are TGTGCCAGCAGCTTAGCCACAGGGGGCTTCGACAATGAGCGGTTCTTC. The variable domain in full, completed from reference TRBV7-3 and TRBJ2-1, reads GAGVSQTPSNKVTEKGKYVELRCDPISGHTALYWYRQSLGQGPEFLIYFQGTGAADDSGLPNDRFFAVRPEGSVSTLKIQRTERGDSAVYLCASSLATGGFDNERFFGPGTRLTVL.

This clonotype was observed many times. This chain uses TRBV12-3 or TRBV12-4 with TRBJ1-5; D is perhaps TRBD1 (5 bases). V was clipped by 1 base and J by 9 bases, with 7 bases between them. This CDR3 has 12 amino acids. The CDR3 DNA follows: TGTGCCAGCAGTTTAGATCAGGGGCCCCAGCATTTT. Amino acids: CASSLDQGPQHF.

This clonotype was counted many times. This could be a read error, since a much larger clone is one nucleotide away. The CDR3, as DNA: TGTGCCAGCAGCATCGGTGGGGGGGAGACCCAGTACTTC. Translation gives CASSIGGGETQYF. The V gene is TRBV7-2, the J gene TRBJ2-5, with D tentatively TRBD2 (6 bases). The ends were cut back, 5 bases at V and 5 bases at J, with 12 bases in the middle. The V gene's germline CDR1 is SGHTA and CDR2 FQGNSA. This CDR3 region has 13 residues.

V and J are TRBV30 and TRBJ1-5, with no clear D. V lost 0 bases to trimming and J lost 6 bases, with 18 bases between them. The CDR3 is 16 amino acids. The V gene's germline CDR1 is GTSNPN and CDR2 SVGIG (reference sequence). CDR3 sequence: CAWSVREGPESQPQHF. In DNA form, the CDR3 reads TGTGCCTGGAGTGTACGAGAGGGCCCTGAAAGTCAGCCCCAGCATTTT.